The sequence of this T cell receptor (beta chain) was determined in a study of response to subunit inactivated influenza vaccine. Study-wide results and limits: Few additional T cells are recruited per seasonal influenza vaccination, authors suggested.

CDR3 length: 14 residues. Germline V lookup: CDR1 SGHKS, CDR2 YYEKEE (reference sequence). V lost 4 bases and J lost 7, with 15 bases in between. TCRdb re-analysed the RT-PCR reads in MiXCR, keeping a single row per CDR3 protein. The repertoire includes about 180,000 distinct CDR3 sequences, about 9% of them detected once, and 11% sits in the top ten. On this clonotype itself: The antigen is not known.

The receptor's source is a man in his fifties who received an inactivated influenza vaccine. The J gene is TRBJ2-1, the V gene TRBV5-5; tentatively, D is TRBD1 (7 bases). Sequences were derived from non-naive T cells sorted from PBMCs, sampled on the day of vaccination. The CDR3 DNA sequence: TGTGCCAGCAGCCCCGAGACAGGGAGGAATGAGCAGTTCTTC. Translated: CASSPETGRNEQFF.